A single sample gave rise to the 16 T cell receptor beta chains below, sequenced in a study of CD8+CD57+ T cells in acquired aplastic anemia. It was genomic DNA that served as the template for profiling TCR beta VDJ and CDR3. One entry per CDR3 protein results from TCRdb running MiXCR on the reads. Seen here are about 240,000 distinct CDR3 sequences, more than 45% observed once, and the top ten hold over 7.5%. Sequencing involved patients with CD8+CD57+ cell expansion previously shown by flow cytometry. The source material was sorted CD4+, CD8+, or CD8+CD57+ T cells (not recorded which) from PBMCs. Source of these receptors: a human donor with aplastic anemia.

The chain couples TRBV27 to TRBJ2-7, with D perhaps being TRBD1 or TRBD2 (6 bases each). The V gene's germline CDR1 is MNHEY and CDR2 SMNVEV (reference sequence). This CDR3 comprises 15 residues. The V end lost 4 bases, the J end lost 5 bases, and 18 bases lay between the germline ends. CDR3 bases: TGTGCCAGCAGTTCCCTCAGTTGGGGGGCCAACGAGCAGTACTTC. Its translation: CASSSLSWGANEQYF.

With respect to this clonotype: The missing conserved phenylalanine or tryptophan at the end of this CDR3 makes a read error likely. The chain combines TRBV7-2 with TRBJ2-1; TRBD1 agrees at 9 bases. Germline assignment: CDR1 SGHTA and CDR2 FQGNSA. V lost 1 base and J lost 6; bases outside the gene matches: 4. The CDR3 contains 15 residues. The CDR3 DNA reads as TGTGCCAGCAGCTTAGGGACAGGGGAGGGCAATGAGCAGTTCTGT. This sequence encodes CASSLGTGEGNEQFC.

The sample holds one count of this clonotype. The V call is TRBV15, the J call TRBJ2-1; TRBD2 agrees at 7 bases. The CDR3 runs 14 residues. V lost 3 bases, J lost 10 bases, and 9 bases stayed unmatched. Germline V lookup: CDR1 LNHNV, CDR2 YYDKDF (reference sequence). The CDR3 is CATSRPPAGSEQFF. The CDR3 bases are TGTGCCACCAGCAGGCCACCAGCGGGGAGCGAGCAGTTCTTC. Full variable domain (outside the CDR3, taken from reference TRBV15 and TRBJ2-1): DAMVIQNPRYQVTQFGKPVTLSCSQTLNHNVMYWYQQKSSQAPKLLFHYYDKDFNNEADTPDNFQSRRPNTSFCFLDIRSPGLGDTAMYLCATSRPPAGSEQFFGPGTRLTVL.

Note on this clonotype: A read error may produce the germline difference seen at one junction end. The chain couples TRBV2 to TRBJ1-2; 8 bases agree with TRBD1. The length of the CDR3 is 14 residues. Germline V gene lookup returns CDR1 SNHLY and CDR2 FYNNEI. CDR3 sequence reads: CAISDQGADYGYTF. In nucleotides, the CDR3 is TGTGCCATCAGTGATCAGGGGGCCGACTATGGCTACACCTTC.

Note on this clonotype: A much larger clone is a single base away; this may be a read error. J is TRBJ2-5 and V is TRBV12-3 or TRBV12-4, with TRBD2 matching over 7 bases. J lost 5 bases, V lost 5 bases, and 11 bases had no gene match. The CDR3 sequence is 15 residues long. CDR3 in DNA: TGTGCCAGCAGTCACCCGAGGGAGGGCCAGGAGACCCAGTACTTC. Translating gives CASSHPREGQETQYF.

This clonotype was recorded many times. V and J are TRBV4-3 and TRBJ2-6, with D perhaps matching TRBD1 or TRBD2 (6 bases each). The V gene's germline CDR1 is LGHNA and CDR2 YSLEER. The V end lost 1 base, the J end lost 0 bases, and 13 bases lay between the germline ends. This CDR3 is built from 18 residues. The DNA for the CDR3 is TGCGCCAGCAGCCAAGCGACAGGAGGGGCCTCTGGGGCCAACGTCCTGACTTTC. This translates into CASSQATGGASGANVLTF.

This chain joins TRBV6-5 and TRBJ2-7, with a weak D call TRBD1 (6 bases). The CDR3 contains 15 residues. CDR1 is MNHEY and CDR2 is SVGAGI in the germline V gene. The V and J ends lost 2 bases and 12 bases respectively, with 23 bases between them. The CDR3 DNA reads as TGTGCCAGCAGTTACACAAAAATACCGGGACAAAGGAGGTACTTC. Protein sequence: CASSYTKIPGQRRYF.

The chain combines TRBV10-2 with TRBJ2-7; 7 bases agree with TRBD1. The CDR3 spans 14 residues. The germline V gene encodes CDR1 WSHSY and CDR2 SAAADI. The V segment lost 4 bases and the J segment 3 bases; nucleotides outside the gene matches: 6. CDR3 nucleotides: TGCGCCAGCAGTGTGGGAGCAGGGGGCTACGAGCAGTACTTC. The encoded protein is CASSVGAGGYEQYF.

The V gene is TRBV12-3 or TRBV12-4, the J gene TRBJ1-2; D remains ambiguous. Trimming took 0 bases from V and 7 from J, leaving 9 bases between them. The CDR3 has 13 residues. For the CDR3, the DNA is TGTGCCAGCAGTTTAGCCGTCCGGTCTGGCTACACCTTC. Translation: CASSLAVRSGYTF.

V and J are TRBV19 and TRBJ2-6; D remains ambiguous. The ends were cut back, 3 bases at V and 0 bases at J, with 15 bases in the middle. The germline V gene has CDR1 LNHDA and CDR2 SQIVND (reference sequence). This CDR3 contains 18 residues. This chain's CDR3 is CASSMFPGLCSGANVLTF. In nucleotides, the CDR3 is TGTGCCAGTAGTATGTTCCCCGGGCTGTGCTCTGGGGCCAACGTCCTGACTTTC.

As to this clonotype: This may arise from a read error, as a much more abundant clone is one base away. The chain couples TRBV9 to TRBJ1-2; 8 bases line up with TRBD1. V gave up 3 bases and J gave up 8 bases; unmatched junction bases: 6. Germline CDR1 reads SGDLS; CDR2 reads YYNGEE. There are 13 residues in the CDR3. CDR3 DNA sequence: TGTGCCAGCAGCGAGGGGTCAGGGGGCGGCTACACCTTC. It is translated as CASSEGSGGGYTF.

The V call is TRBV7-2, the J call TRBJ2-7, with 10 bases lining up with TRBD1. The CDR3 has 15 amino acids. The ends lost 6 bases at V and 0 bases at J; junction bases unmatched: 5. In germline, CDR1 is SGHTA, CDR2 FQGNSA. CDR3 DNA sequence: TGTGCCAGCAGTGAAGGACAGGGGGGCTCCTACGAGCAGTACTTC. Translation gives CASSEGQGGSYEQYF. The full variable domain, in which reference TRBV7-2 and TRBJ2-7 provide the parts outside the CDR3, is GAGVSQSPSNKVTEKGKDVELRCDPISGHTALYWYRQSLGQGLEFLIYFQGNSAPDKSGLPSDRFSAERTGGSVSTLTIQRTQQEDSAVYLCASSEGQGGSYEQYFGPGTRLTVT.

This clonotype was counted ten times or more. CDR3 in amino acids: CASSLDVAGVKETQYF. CDR3 nucleotide sequence: TGTGCCAGCAGCTTAGATGTAGCGGGAGTAAAAGAGACCCAGTACTTC. This chain connects TRBV7-9 to TRBJ2-5; 9 bases match TRBD2. Germline lookup yields CDR1 SEHNR and CDR2 FQNEAQ (reference sequence). The length of the CDR3 is 16 residues. V lost 1 base, J lost 3 bases, and 6 bases stayed unmatched.

Ten or more counts support this clonotype. The CDR3 coding sequence is TGTGCCAGCAGCCAAGAACAGGTTAACTATGGCTACACCTTC. This sequence encodes CASSQEQVNYGYTF. J is TRBJ1-2 and V is TRBV14, with a possible D match to TRBD1 (5 bases). Germline CDR1 SGHDN, CDR2 FVKESK. Trimming pared 0 bases from V and 1 base from J, leaving 6 bases between. This CDR3 contains 14 residues.

This clonotype was seen more than once but under ten times. V is TRBV10-3 and J is TRBJ2-3, with D hard to call. Deletions cut 2 bases from V and 5 bases from J, with 14 bases between. CDR3 length: 15 residues. The V gene's germline CDR1 is ENHRY and CDR2 SYGVKD. The CDR3 sequence is CAISERQPPGDTQYF. Here the CDR3 DNA reads TGTGCCATCAGTGAGCGGCAGCCCCCCGGAGATACGCAGTATTTT.

The chain carries TRBV7-3 and TRBJ1-2, with a tentative D call TRBD1 (6 bases). With 4 bases removed from V and 7 bases from J, the gap between germline ends came to 40 bases. CDR1 is SGHTA and CDR2 is FQGTGA in the germline V gene. This CDR3 region has 22 residues. DNA for the CDR3: TGTGCCAGCAGCTCACCACGGGACAACTATGAAAAACTATCCCCCCTGAAGGGTGGCTACACCTTC. Its protein is CASSSPRDNYEKLSPLKGGYTF.